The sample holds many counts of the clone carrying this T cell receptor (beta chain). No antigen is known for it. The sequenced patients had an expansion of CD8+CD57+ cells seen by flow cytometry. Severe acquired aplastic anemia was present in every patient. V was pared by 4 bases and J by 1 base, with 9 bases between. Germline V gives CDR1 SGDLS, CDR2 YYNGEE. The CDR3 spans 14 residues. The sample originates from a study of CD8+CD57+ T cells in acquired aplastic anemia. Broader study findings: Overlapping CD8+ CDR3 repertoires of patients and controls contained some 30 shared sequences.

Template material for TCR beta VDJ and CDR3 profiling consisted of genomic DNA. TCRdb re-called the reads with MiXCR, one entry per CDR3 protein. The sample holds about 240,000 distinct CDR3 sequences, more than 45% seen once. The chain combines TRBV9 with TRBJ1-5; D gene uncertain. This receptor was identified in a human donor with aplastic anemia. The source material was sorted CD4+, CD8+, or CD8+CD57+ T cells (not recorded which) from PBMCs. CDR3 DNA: TGTGCCAGCAGCCCCCCGGGCAGCAATCAGCCCCAGCATTTT. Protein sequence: CASSPPGSNQPQHF. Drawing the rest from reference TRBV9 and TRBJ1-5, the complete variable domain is DSGVTQTPKHLITATGQRVTLRCSPRSGDLSVYWYQQSLDQGLQFLIQYYNGEERAKGNILERFSAQQFPDLHSELNLSSLELGDSALYFCASSPPGSNQPQHFGDGTRLSIL.